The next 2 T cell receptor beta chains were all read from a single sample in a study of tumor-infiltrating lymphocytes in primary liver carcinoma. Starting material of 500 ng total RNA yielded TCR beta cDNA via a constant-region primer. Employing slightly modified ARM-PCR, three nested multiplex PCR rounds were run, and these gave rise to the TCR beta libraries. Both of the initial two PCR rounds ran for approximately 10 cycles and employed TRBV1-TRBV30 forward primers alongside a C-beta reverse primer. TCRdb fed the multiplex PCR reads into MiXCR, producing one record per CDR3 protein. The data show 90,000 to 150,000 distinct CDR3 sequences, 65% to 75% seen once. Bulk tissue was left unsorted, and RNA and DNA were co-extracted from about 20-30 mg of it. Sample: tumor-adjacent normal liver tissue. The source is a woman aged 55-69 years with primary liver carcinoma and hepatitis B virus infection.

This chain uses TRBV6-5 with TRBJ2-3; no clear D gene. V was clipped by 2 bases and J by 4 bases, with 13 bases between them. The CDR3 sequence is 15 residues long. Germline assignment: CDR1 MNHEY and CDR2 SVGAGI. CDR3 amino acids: CASSYTHNSADTQYF. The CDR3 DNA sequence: TGTGCCAGCAGTTACACACATAACAGCGCAGATACGCAGTATTTT.

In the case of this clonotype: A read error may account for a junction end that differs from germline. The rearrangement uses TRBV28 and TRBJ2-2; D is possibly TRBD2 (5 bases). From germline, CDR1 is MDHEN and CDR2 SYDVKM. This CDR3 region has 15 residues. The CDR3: CVSSLYRTGPGELFF. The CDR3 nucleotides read TGTGTCAGCAGTCTCTACCGGACTGGTCCCGGGGAGCTGTTTTTT.